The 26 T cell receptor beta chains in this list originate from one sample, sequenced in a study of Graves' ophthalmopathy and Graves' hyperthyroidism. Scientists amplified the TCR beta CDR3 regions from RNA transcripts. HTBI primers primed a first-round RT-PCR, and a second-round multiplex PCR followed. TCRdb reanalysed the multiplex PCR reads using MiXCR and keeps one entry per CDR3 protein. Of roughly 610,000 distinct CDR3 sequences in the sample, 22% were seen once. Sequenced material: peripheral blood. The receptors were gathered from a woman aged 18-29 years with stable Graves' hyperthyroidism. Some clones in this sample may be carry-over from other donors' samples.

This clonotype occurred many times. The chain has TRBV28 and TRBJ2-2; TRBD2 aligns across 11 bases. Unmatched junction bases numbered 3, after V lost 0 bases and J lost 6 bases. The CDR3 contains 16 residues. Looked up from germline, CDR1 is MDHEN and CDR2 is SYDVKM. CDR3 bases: TGTGCCAGCAGTTTATGGAGACTAGCGGGACCCGGGGAGCTGTTTTTT. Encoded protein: CASSLWRLAGPGELFF.

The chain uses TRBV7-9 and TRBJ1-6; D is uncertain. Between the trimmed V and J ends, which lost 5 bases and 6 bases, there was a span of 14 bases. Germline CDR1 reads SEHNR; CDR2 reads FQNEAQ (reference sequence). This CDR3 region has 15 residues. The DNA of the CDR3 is TGTGCCAGCAGCCCAGCGGGGTTCCTTAATTCACCCCTCCACTTT. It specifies CASSPAGFLNSPLHF.

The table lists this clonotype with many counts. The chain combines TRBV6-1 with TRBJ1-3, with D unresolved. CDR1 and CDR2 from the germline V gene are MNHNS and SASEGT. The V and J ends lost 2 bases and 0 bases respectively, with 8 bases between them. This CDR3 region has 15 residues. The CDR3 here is CASSETPSSGNTIYF. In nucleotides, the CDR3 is TGTGCCAGCAGTGAAACTCCTAGCTCTGGAAACACCATATATTTT.

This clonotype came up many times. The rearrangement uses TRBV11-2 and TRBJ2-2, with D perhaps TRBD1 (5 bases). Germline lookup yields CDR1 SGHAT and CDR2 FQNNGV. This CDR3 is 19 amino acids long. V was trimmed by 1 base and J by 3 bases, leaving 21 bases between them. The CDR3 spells CASSLGPRSQDRYTGELFF. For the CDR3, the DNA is TGTGCCAGCAGCTTAGGTCCCCGCTCACAGGATAGGTACACCGGGGAGCTGTTTTTT.

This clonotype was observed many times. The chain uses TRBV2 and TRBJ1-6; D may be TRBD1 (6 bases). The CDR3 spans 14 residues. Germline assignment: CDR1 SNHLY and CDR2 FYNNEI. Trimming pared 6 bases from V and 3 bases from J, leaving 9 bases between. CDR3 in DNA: TGTGCCAGCAGGAGACAGGACTATAATTCACCCCTCCACTTT. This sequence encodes CASRRQDYNSPLHF.

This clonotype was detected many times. The CDR3 DNA follows: TGTGCCAGCAGCTTGGACCCAGGCTTATACGAGACCCAGTACTTC. As protein: CASSLDPGLYETQYF. The V and J genes are TRBV7-2 and TRBJ2-5, with unresolved D. Germline lookup yields CDR1 SGHTA and CDR2 FQGNSA. The germline V and J ends were trimmed by 3 bases and 5 bases, with 16 bases remaining between them. This CDR3 region has 15 residues.

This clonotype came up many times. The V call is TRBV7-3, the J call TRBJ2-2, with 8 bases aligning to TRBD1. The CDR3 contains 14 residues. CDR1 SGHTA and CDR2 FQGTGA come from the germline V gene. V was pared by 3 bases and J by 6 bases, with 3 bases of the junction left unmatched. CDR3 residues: CASSFYRGSGELFF. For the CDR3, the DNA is TGTGCCAGCAGCTTCTACAGGGGGTCCGGGGAGCTGTTTTTT. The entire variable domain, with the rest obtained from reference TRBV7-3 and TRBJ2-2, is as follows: GAGVSQTPSNKVTEKGKYVELRCDPISGHTALYWYRQSLGQGPEFLIYFQGTGAADDSGLPNDRFFAVRPEGSVSTLKIQRTERGDSAVYLCASSFYRGSGELFFGEGSRLTVL.

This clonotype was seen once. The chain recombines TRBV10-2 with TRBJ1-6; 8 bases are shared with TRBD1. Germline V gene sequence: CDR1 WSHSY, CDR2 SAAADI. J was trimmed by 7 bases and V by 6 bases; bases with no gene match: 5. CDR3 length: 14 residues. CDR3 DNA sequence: TGCGCCAGCAGGGACAGGGATCCGAATTCACCCCTCCACTTT. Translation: CASRDRDPNSPLHF.

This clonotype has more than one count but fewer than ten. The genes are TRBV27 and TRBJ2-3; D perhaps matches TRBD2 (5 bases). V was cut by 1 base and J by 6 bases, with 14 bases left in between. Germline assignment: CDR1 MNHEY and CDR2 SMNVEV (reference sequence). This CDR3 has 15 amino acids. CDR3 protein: CASSLLLTERDTQYF. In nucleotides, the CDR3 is TGTGCCAGCAGTTTATTACTAACGGAGCGGGATACGCAGTATTTT.

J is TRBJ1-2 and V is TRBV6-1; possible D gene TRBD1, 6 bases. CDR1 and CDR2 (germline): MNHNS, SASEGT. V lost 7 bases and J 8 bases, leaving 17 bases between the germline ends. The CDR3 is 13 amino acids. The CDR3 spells CASTRTNRDGYTF. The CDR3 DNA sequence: TGTGCCAGCACCAGAACCAACAGGGACGGCTACACCTTC.

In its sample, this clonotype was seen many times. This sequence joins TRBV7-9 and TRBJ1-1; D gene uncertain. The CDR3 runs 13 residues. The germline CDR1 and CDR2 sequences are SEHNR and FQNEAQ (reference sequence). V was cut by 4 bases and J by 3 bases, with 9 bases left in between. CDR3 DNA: TGTGCCAGCAGCTCCCCCGGTTACACTGAAGCTTTCTTT. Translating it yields CASSSPGYTEAFF.

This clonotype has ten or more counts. The CDR3 DNA sequence: TGTGCCAGCAGAATCCCGTACGGGGATCAGCCCCAGCATTTT. Protein: CASRIPYGDQPQHF. The chain uses TRBV2 and TRBJ1-5; D call uncertain. The CDR3 covers 14 residues. The V end was cut by 6 bases, the J end by 5 bases, with 14 bases between. Germline CDR1 SNHLY, CDR2 FYNNEI.

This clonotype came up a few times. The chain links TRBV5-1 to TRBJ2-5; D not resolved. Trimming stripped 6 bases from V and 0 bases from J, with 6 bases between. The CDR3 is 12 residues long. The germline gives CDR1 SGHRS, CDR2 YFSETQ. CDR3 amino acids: CASNPNQETQYF. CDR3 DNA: TGCGCCAGCAACCCCAACCAAGAGACCCAGTACTTC.

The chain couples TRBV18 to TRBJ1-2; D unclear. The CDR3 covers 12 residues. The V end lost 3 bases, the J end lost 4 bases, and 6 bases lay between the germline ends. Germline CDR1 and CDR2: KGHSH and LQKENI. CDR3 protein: CASSPDIYGYTF. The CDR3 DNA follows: TGTGCCAGCTCACCCGACATCTATGGCTACACCTTC.

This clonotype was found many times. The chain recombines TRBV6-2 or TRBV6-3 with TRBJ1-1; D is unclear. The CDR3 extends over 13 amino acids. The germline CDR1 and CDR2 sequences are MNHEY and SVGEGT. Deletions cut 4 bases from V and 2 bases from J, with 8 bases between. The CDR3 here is CASSSASNTEAFF. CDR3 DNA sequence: TGTGCCAGCAGTTCGGCAAGTAACACTGAAGCTTTCTTT.

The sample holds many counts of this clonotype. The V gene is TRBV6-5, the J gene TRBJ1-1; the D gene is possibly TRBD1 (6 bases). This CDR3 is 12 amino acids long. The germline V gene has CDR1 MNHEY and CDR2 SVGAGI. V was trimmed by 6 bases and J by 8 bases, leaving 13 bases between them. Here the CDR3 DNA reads TGTGCCAGCAGGTTTTTGGGACAAGAAGCTTTCTTT. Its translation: CASRFLGQEAFF.

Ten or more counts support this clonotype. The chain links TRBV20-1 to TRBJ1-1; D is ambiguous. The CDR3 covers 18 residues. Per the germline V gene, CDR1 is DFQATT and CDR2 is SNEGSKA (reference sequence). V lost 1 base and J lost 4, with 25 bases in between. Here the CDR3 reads CSARAPLHSDGVPTEAFF. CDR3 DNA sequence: TGCAGTGCTAGAGCGCCACTGCACTCGGACGGGGTCCCCACTGAAGCTTTCTTT.

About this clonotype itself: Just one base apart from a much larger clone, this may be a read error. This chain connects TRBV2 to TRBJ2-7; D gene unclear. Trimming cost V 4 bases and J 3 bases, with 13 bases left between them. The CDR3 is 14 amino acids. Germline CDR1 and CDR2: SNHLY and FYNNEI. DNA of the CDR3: TGTGCCAGCAGTGCTAGTAGGGAAGGCTACGAGCAGTACTTC. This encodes CASSASREGYEQYF.

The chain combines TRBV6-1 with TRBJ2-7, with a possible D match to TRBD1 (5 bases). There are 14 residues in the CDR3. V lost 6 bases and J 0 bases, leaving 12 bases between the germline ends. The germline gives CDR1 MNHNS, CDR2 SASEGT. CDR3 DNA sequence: TGTGCCAGCAGGAGACAGAGCCTCTCCTACGAGCAGTACTTC. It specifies CASRRQSLSYEQYF.

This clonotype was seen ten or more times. The DNA of the CDR3 is TGCAGTGCTAGGGGACCTGATGGCTACACCTTC. Translated, it gives CSARGPDGYTF. The chain is built from TRBV20-1 and TRBJ1-2; a possible D gene is TRBD1 (5 bases). Trimming left V 3 bases short and J 6 bases short, with 8 bases between. CDR3 size: 11 residues. Germline V gene sequence: CDR1 DFQATT, CDR2 SNEGSKA (reference sequence).

CDR3: CASGPMGLEAFF. The CDR3 bases are TGTGCCAGCGGCCCCATGGGGTTGGAAGCTTTCTTT. V usage is TRBV12-3 or TRBV12-4 and J usage is TRBJ1-1; D remains ambiguous. With 8 bases removed from V and 8 bases from J, the gap between germline ends came to 15 bases. CDR3 length equals 12 residues.

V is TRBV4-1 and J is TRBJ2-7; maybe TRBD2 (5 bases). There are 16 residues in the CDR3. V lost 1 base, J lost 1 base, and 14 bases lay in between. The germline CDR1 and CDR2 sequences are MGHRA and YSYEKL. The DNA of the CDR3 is TGCGCCAGCAGCCAAGTCCCATTCGAGGGTTCCTACGAGCAGTACTTC. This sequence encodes CASSQVPFEGSYEQYF.

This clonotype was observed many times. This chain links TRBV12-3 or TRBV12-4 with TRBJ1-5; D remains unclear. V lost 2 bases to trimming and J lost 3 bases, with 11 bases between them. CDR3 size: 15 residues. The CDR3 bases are TGTGCCAGCAGTTTATCGCGTCCGACCAATCAGCCCCAGCATTTT. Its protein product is CASSLSRPTNQPQHF.

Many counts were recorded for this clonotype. Here the CDR3 reads CSVEDPVQETQYF. CDR3 DNA sequence: TGCAGCGTTGAAGATCCGGTACAAGAGACCCAGTACTTC. This sequence joins TRBV29-1 and TRBJ2-5; the D is unclear. The germline V gene encodes CDR1 SQVTM and CDR2 ANQGSEA. The CDR3 spans 13 residues. The V end lost 0 bases, the J end lost 2 bases, and 7 bases lay between the germline ends.

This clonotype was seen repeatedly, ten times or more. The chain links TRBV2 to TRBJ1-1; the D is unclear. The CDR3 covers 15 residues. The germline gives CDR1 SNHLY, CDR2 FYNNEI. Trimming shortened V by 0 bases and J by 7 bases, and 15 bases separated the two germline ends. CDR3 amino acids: CASSEALLTFSEAFF. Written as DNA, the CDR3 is TGTGCCAGCAGTGAAGCGCTTCTGACATTTAGTGAAGCTTTCTTT.

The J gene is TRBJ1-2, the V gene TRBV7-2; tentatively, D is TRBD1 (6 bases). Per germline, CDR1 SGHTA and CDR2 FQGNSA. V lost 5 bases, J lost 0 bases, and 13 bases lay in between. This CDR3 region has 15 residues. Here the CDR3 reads CASSLDRLTNYGYTF. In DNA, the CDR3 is TGTGCCAGCAGCCTCGACAGGCTCACTAACTATGGCTACACCTTC. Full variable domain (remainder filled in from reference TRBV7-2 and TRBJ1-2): GAGVSQSPSNKVTEKGKDVELRCDPISGHTALYWYRQSLGQGLEFLIYFQGNSAPDKSGLPSDRFSAERTGGSVSTLTIQRTQQEDSAVYLCASSLDRLTNYGYTFGSGTRLTVV.